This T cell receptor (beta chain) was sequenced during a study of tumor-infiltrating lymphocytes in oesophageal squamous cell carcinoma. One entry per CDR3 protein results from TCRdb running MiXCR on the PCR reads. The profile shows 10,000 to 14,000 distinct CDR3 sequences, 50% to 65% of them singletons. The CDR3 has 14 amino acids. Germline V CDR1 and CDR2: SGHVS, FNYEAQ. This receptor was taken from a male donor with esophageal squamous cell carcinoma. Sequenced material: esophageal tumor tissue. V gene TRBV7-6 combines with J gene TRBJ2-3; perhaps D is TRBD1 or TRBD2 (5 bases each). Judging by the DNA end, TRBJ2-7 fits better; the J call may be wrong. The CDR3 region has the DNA TGTGCCAGCAGCTTATCCGGGACCGGATACGAGCAGTACTTC. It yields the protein CASSLSGTGYEQYF.